These 13 T cell receptor beta chains were all obtained from the same sample, sequenced in a study of HIV-infected patients and healthy controls. The repertoire came from unfractionated whole blood and reflected all unsorted peripheral T cells. Reverse transcription used roughly 480 ng RNA and constant-region primers for alpha and beta. Alpha and beta chain libraries were made separately by chain-specific third strand synthesis with multiplexing indices. Via MiXCR, TCRdb re-called the 5' RACE reads, giving one row per CDR3 protein. The repertoire consists of 10,000 or so distinct CDR3 sequences, with around 8% occurring once and the leading ten covering under 6%. Material for sequencing was blood. These receptors all stem from an adult in good health.

This clonotype was seen at least ten times. The gene calls are TRBV14 and TRBJ2-2, with D unclear. The CDR3 length is 13 residues. Per germline, CDR1 SGHDN and CDR2 FVKESK. Trimming took off 0 bases at V and 7 bases at J, with 6 bases between the two ends. CDR3 sequence reads: CASSQDLDGELFF. The CDR3 DNA reads TGTGCCAGCAGCCAAGATTTGGACGGGGAGCTGTTTTTT.

This clonotype was recorded many times. The V call is TRBV5-1, the J call TRBJ2-2; D call uncertain. With 0 bases removed from V and 6 bases from J, the gap between germline ends came to 6 bases. Germline V CDR1 and CDR2: SGHRS, YFSETQ. There are 13 residues in the CDR3. The CDR3 DNA reads TGCGCCAGCAGCTTGGAGGTCCCCGGGGAGCTGTTTTTT. Encoded protein: CASSLEVPGELFF.

Sample share makes this clonotype medium-sized. The chain employs TRBV6-2 or TRBV6-3 and TRBJ2-3, with TRBD1 matching 8 bases. There are 16 residues in the CDR3. The J segment lost 0 bases and the V segment lost 6 bases, leaving 8 bases of the junction unmatched. Germline CDR1 reads MNHEY; CDR2 reads SVGEGT. The CDR3, as DNA: TGTGCCAGCAGCCCAACCCGGACAGGGAGCACAGATACGCAGTATTTT. Translating gives CASSPTRTGSTDTQYF.

At least ten counts were recorded for this clonotype. The chain combines TRBV5-4 with TRBJ2-7, with 8 bases fitting TRBD1. This CDR3 spans 13 amino acids. V lost 4 bases to trimming and J lost 6 bases; unmatched junction nucleotides: 6. The germline V gene has CDR1 SGHNT and CDR2 YYREEE (reference sequence). The chain's CDR3 is CASSSLQGGEQYF. The CDR3 bases are TGTGCCAGCAGCAGCCTACAGGGGGGCGAGCAGTACTTC.

This clonotype occurred many times. This sequence joins TRBV28 and TRBJ2-1; no definite D call. The V end lost 3 bases, the J end lost 8 bases, and 5 bases lay between the germline ends. This CDR3 region has 11 residues. Per germline, CDR1 MDHEN and CDR2 SYDVKM. CDR3 loop: CASSFYDEQFF. Written as DNA, the CDR3 is TGTGCCAGCAGTTTTTACGATGAGCAGTTCTTC.

About this clonotype: A read error is possible here, since a much larger clone lies one base away. The chain employs TRBV19 and TRBJ2-5; weak D call: TRBD1 (6 bases). CDR1 LNHDA and CDR2 SQIVND come from the germline V gene (reference sequence). This CDR3 is built from 13 residues. The CDR3 loop is CARSIRQEETQYF. In DNA, the CDR3 is TGTGCCAGAAGTATACGACAGGAAGAGACCCAGTACTTC.

By share of the sample, this clonotype is medium-sized. The CDR3 loop reads CASSHNPGLAGYYEQYF. Written as DNA, the CDR3 is TGTGCCAGCAGCCACAATCCGGGACTAGCGGGGTATTACGAGCAGTACTTC. The J gene is TRBJ2-7, the V gene TRBV9; TRBD2 matches at 13 bases. The germline V gene encodes CDR1 SGDLS and CDR2 YYNGEE. The ends lost 4 bases at V and 4 bases at J; junction bases unmatched: 11. The CDR3 contains 17 residues. Based on the CDR3 plus reference TRBV9 and TRBJ2-7, the full variable domain is DSGVTQTPKHLITATGQRVTLRCSPRSGDLSVYWYQQSLDQGLQFLIQYYNGEERAKGNILERFSAQQFPDLHSELNLSSLELGDSALYFCASSHNPGLAGYYEQYFGPGTRLTVT.

This clonotype is deemed medium-sized. J is TRBJ2-1 and V is TRBV7-9, with 10 positions matching TRBD2. The CDR3 is made up of 20 amino acids. Germline V CDR1 and CDR2: SEHNR, FQNEAQ (reference sequence). V lost 0 bases, J lost 3 bases, and 14 bases stayed unmatched. CDR3 nucleotides: TGTGCCAGCAGCTTAGCTTTTAGGGGCAGTCGACTAGCGGGCTACAATGAGCAGTTCTTC. Protein product: CASSLAFRGSRLAGYNEQFF. Combining the CDR3 with reference TRBV7-9 and TRBJ2-1 gives the whole variable domain DTGVSQNPRHKITKRGQNVTFRCDPISEHNRLYWYRQTLGQGPEFLTYFQNEAQLEKSRLLSDRFSAERPKGSFSTLEIQRTEQGDSAMYLCASSLAFRGSRLAGYNEQFFGPGTRLTVL.

By its share, this clonotype is medium-sized. The V call is TRBV3-1, the J call TRBJ1-4, with no clear D. This CDR3 region has 15 residues. V dropped 3 bases and J dropped 3 bases, with 11 bases sitting between them. Germline CDR1 reads LGHDT; CDR2 reads YNNKEL (reference sequence). CDR3 protein: CASSQGPGSNEKLFF. In DNA form, the CDR3 reads TGTGCCAGCAGCCAGGGCCCGGGCTCTAATGAAAAACTGTTTTTT.

Many counts were recorded for this clonotype. In DNA form, the CDR3 reads TGTGCCAGCAGCTTAGCGAGTGCGGGGGGGTTCACAGATACGCAGTATTTT. This codes for CASSLASAGGFTDTQYF. This sequence joins TRBV11-2 and TRBJ2-3; TRBD2 aligns across 9 bases. J was trimmed by 2 bases and V by 1 base; bases with no gene match: 7. Germline-derived CDR1 and CDR2 are SGHAT and FQNNGV. This CDR3 region has 17 residues.

The genes are TRBV7-2 and TRBJ1-6, with TRBD1 matching 7 bases. This CDR3 is 13 amino acids long. The germline CDR1 and CDR2 sequences are SGHTA and FQGNSA. Losses at the gene ends were 2 bases for V and 8 bases for J; bases not matched to a gene: 0. CDR3 amino acids: CASSLQGDSPLHF. Written as DNA, the CDR3 is TGTGCCAGCAGCTTACAGGGGGATTCACCCCTCCACTTT. Using reference TRBV7-2 and TRBJ1-6 for the parts outside the CDR3, the full variable domain is GAGVSQSPSNKVTEKGKDVELRCDPISGHTALYWYRQSLGQGLEFLIYFQGNSAPDKSGLPSDRFSAERTGGSVSTLTIQRTQQEDSAVYLCASSLQGDSPLHFGNGTRLTVT.

The chain couples TRBV5-1 to TRBJ2-7; D not certain. The V end lost 1 base, the J end lost 5 bases, and 10 bases lay between the germline ends. The CDR3 loop spans 13 amino acids. Germline values: CDR1 SGHRS, CDR2 YFSETQ. The CDR3 bases are TGCGCCAGCAGCTTGTCAGGTTCGGACGAGCAGTACTTC. This translates into CASSLSGSDEQYF. The whole variable domain, remainder taken from reference TRBV5-1 and TRBJ2-7, is KAGVTQTPRYLIKTRGQQVTLSCSPISGHRSVSWYQQTPGQGLQFLFEYFSETQRNKGNFPGRFSGRQFSNSRSEMNVSTLELGDSALYLCASSLSGSDEQYFGPGTRLTVT.

By share of the sample, this clonotype is medium-sized. This chain connects TRBV7-2 to TRBJ2-1, with 9 bases matching TRBD2. The J segment lost 2 bases and the V segment lost 5 bases, leaving 4 bases of the junction unmatched. Germline CDR1 SGHTA, CDR2 FQGNSA. There are 15 residues in the CDR3. The CDR3 nucleotides are TGTGCCAGCAGCCAGAGCGGGGGGCCCTACAATGAGCAGTTCTTC. Amino acids: CASSQSGGPYNEQFF.